This T cell receptor (beta chain) was captured in a study of technical replicates of blood from a few donors. The CDR3 covers 15 residues. Germline V gene lookup returns CDR1 SGHDT and CDR2 YYEEEE. V was shortened by 0 bases and J by 2 bases, with 12 bases between the two germline ends. Produced via immunoSEQ multiplex PCR; TCRdb's table is partial and in-frame only. This table holds fewer than 12,000 clones, about 95% found once. This clone has only one observation. The chain uses TRBV5-6 and TRBJ2-7, with D perhaps matching TRBD2 (6 bases). This TCR derives from a human donor in good health. The sequenced sample was PBMCs. The CDR3 is CASSLGLVPPYEQYF. Written as DNA, the CDR3 is TGTGCCAGCAGCTTGGGACTAGTACCTCCCTACGAGCAGTACTTC.